Listed below are T cell receptor beta chains from one sample, sequenced in a study of CD8 T cell repertoires and HIV-1 epitope variants. No antigen has been identified for these receptors. Repertoires were generated with immunoSEQ multiplex PCR, while TCRdb's copy carries only in-frame clones and drops some. The table has 4,500 to 5,000 clones, roughly 60% seen once; the top ten hold just under 45%. Source material: cultured CD8+ T cells derived from PBMCs. The receptors shown here come from a male donor with HIV. Both conserved end residues are part of each CDR3. Each record gives: D gene, J gene, V gene, clone size, CDR3 DNA, CDR3 protein. D genes are given only for firm matches. Clone size appears in some rows only: once, few, many, or a class for an expanded clone.

.	TRBJ2-4	TRBV7-2	few	TGTGCCAGCAGCCCCGGGGCCCTAGCCAAAAACATTCAGTACTTC	CASSPGALAKNIQYF
.	TRBJ2-3	TRBV2	.	TGTGCCAGCAGTGAGAGGTTCGCTAGCACAGATACGCAGTATTTT	CASSERFASTDTQYF
.	TRBJ2-7	TRBV6-6	.	TGTGCCAGCAGTTACGCGACAGCCTACGAGCAGTACTTC	CASSYATAYEQYF
.	TRBJ2-7	TRBV4-3	.	TGCGCCAGCAGCCAAGATTGGGCAGGGGGGTCCTACGAGCAGTACTTC	CASSQDWAGGSYEQYF
TRBD2	TRBJ2-1	TRBV5-5	once	TGTGCCAGCACCGAAAGGAGCGGGGTCAATGAGCAGTTCTTC	CASTERSGVNEQFF
.	TRBJ2-7	TRBV27	few	TGTGCCAGCAGTTTAGGGGGCTACGAGCAGTACTTC	CASSLGGYEQYF
.	TRBJ2-5	TRBV2	.	TGTGCCTCCGAGGACGAACAAGAGACCCAGTACTTC	CASEDEQETQYF
.	TRBJ1-5	TRBV28	.	TGTGCCAGCAGTCCCTCGAGTAGCAATCAGCCCCAGCATTTT	CASSPSSSNQPQHF
TRBD1	TRBJ2-5	TRBV23-1	.	TGCGCCAGCAGCCAAAAAGACAGGGTGGGTGAGACCCAGTACTTC	CASSQKDRVGETQYF
.	TRBJ2-1	TRBV6-5	few	TGTGCCAGCAGTTCCCGGGACTCGGATGAGCAGTTCTTC	CASSSRDSDEQFF
.	TRBJ1-2	TRBV2	once	TGTGCCAGCAGGGTACTGACAGGAGACAACTATGGCTACACCTTC	CASRVLTGDNYGYTF
.	TRBJ1-1	TRBV6-5	.	TGTGCCAGCAGTTACGGTGGGGGGGGGACTGAAGCTTTCTTT	CASSYGGGGTEAFF
.	TRBJ1-4	TRBV30	.	TGTGCCTGGAGTGACGACGGCAGGGATGTTGAAAAACTGTTTTTT	CAWSDDGRDVEKLFF
.	TRBJ1-1	TRBV19	few	TGTGCCAGTAGTATAGTACAGGGGAACACTGAAGCTTTCTTT	CASSIVQGNTEAFF
.	TRBJ2-2	TRBV5-5	.	TGTGCCAGCAGCTTCCAAACCGGGGAGCTGTTTTTT	CASSFQTGELFF
.	TRBJ1-5	TRBV27	.	TGTGCCAGCAGCCAAAATCCGGGAGGGCGTCAGCCCCAGCATTTT	CASSQNPGGRQPQHF
.	TRBJ2-7	TRBV9	few	TGTGCCAGCAGCGTAGAGGAGGGAACGATCTACGAGCAGTACTTC	CASSVEEGTIYEQYF
.	TRBJ2-2	TRBV9	.	TGTGCCAGCAGCCTTCCGACTCAGAACACCGGGGAGCTGTTTTTT	CASSLPTQNTGELFF
.	TRBJ2-1	TRBV27	.	TGTGCCAGCAGTTCGGGGGACTTCTCCTACAATGAGCAGTTCTTC	CASSSGDFSYNEQFF
.	TRBJ1-1	TRBV9	.	TGTGCCAGCAGCCCCGGGGGATTGAACACTGAAGCTTTCTTT	CASSPGGLNTEAFF
TRBD1	TRBJ2-5	TRBV28	few	TGTGCCAGCAGTTCGGACAGGGGGGAGGAGACCCAGTACTTC	CASSSDRGEETQYF
.	TRBJ2-6	TRBV19	.	TGTGCCAGTAGTATCGGAGGAACGAGTCGGGCCAACGTCCTGACTTTC	CASSIGGTSRANVLTF
TRBD2	TRBJ2-7	TRBV5-6	.	TGTGCCAGCAGCTTGGGACTAGCGGGCGAGCAGTACTTC	CASSLGLAGEQYF
TRBD2	TRBJ2-1	TRBV6-5	few	TGTGCCAGCAGTTACTCGACGACTAGCGGGGGTAATGAGCAGTTCTTC	CASSYSTTSGGNEQFF
.	TRBJ1-1	TRBV27	few	TGTGCCAGCAGTCACGGGGACTTGAACACTGAAGCTTTCTTT	CASSHGDLNTEAFF
.	TRBJ1-4	TRBV29-1	few	TGCAGCGTTGGTGTGAGTGCAACTAATGAAAAACTGTTTTTT	CSVGVSATNEKLFF
TRBD1	TRBJ2-3	TRBV13	.	TGTGCCAGCAGCCAAATGGACAGGGAGGTAGATACGCAGTATTTT	CASSQMDREVDTQYF
TRBD1	TRBJ2-7	TRBV7-9	.	TGTGCCAGCAGCTTAGTCCCGGACAGGGGCTACGAGCAGTACTTC	CASSLVPDRGYEQYF
.	TRBJ1-6	TRBV6-5	.	TGTGCCAGCAGTTACTCGCAGGGGTCACCCCTCCACTTT	CASSYSQGSPLHF
.	TRBJ2-7	TRBV29-1	.	TGCAGCGTTGAGCTCGACAGGTCCTACGAGCAGTACTTC	CSVELDRSYEQYF
.	TRBJ2-3	TRBV6-1	.	TGTGCCAGCAGTGAAGCAAGGGTAGGCACAGATACGCAGTATTTT	CASSEARVGTDTQYF
.	TRBJ2-1	TRBV6-6	.	TGTGCCAGCAGAGATACCTCCTACAATGAGCAGTTCTTC	CASRDTSYNEQFF
TRBD1	TRBJ2-5	TRBV7-6	.	TGTGCCAGCAGACCCGGGACAGGGTGGCAAGAGACCCAGTACTTC	CASRPGTGWQETQYF
TRBD2	TRBJ2-3	TRBV19	.	TGTGCCAGTAGTCCCGGGACTAGCGGGATCGTTATCACAGATACGCAGTATTTT	CASSPGTSGIVITDTQYF
TRBD1	TRBJ2-1	TRBV5-4	.	TGTGCCAGCAGCTTGGGGGACAGTTACAATGAGCAGTTCTTC	CASSLGDSYNEQFF
.	TRBJ1-1	TRBV16	.	TGTGCCAGCAGCCTAAATACTTTGAACACTGAAGCTTTCTTT	CASSLNTLNTEAFF
.	TRBJ2-4	TRBV27	.	TGTGCCAGCGGAAAAAACATTCAGTACTTC	CASGKNIQYF
.	TRBJ2-2	TRBV19	once	TGTGCCAGTAGTTCGGTGGGCACCGGGGAGCTGTTTTTT	CASSSVGTGELFF
.	TRBJ1-1	TRBV5-4	.	TGTGCCAGCAATGCGGGGGGCACGAACACTGAAGCTTTCTTT	CASNAGGTNTEAFF
.	TRBJ2-1	TRBV4-3	few	TGCGCCAGCAGCCAAGCCCCCCTACCACTAGATCTAGATGAGCAGTTCTTC	CASSQAPLPLDLDEQFF